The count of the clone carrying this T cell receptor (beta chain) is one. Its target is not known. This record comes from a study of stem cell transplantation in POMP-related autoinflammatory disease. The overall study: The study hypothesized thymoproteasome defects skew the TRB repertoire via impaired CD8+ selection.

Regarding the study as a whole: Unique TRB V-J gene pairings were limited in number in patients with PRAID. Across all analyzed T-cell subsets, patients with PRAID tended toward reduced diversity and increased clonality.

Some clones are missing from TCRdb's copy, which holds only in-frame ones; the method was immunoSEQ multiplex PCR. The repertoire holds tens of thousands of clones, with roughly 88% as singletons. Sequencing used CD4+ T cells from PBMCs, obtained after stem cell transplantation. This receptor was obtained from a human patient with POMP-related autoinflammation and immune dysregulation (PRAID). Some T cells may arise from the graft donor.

This CDR3 reads CASSPTSGYTEAFF. CDR3 nucleotides: TGTGCCAGCAGCCCGACATCGGGCTACACTGAAGCTTTCTTT. The chain uses TRBV13 and TRBJ1-1; D is unresolved. V was shortened by 5 bases and J by 3 bases, with 13 bases between the two germline ends. Germline-derived CDR1 and CDR2 are PRHDT and FYEKMQ (reference sequence). The CDR3 consists of 14 residues.